Shown below are 30 T cell receptor beta chains from a single sample sequenced in a study of blood T cell repertoires in COVID-19. Produced via immunoSEQ multiplex PCR; TCRdb's table is partial and in-frame only. The repertoire holds roughly 56,000 clones, with roughly 87% as singletons. Sequences were obtained from peripheral blood. All receptors come from a man aged 45-60 years with active COVID-19.

This chain connects TRBV6-5 to TRBJ1-1; 7 nucleotides line up with TRBD1. This CDR3 has 15 residues. The V segment lost 2 bases and the J segment 0 bases; nucleotides outside the gene matches: 3. The germline gives CDR1 MNHEY, CDR2 SVGAGI. The CDR3 DNA reads as TGTGCCAGCAGTTACCGCAGGGGGGTGAACACTGAAGCTTTCTTT. Translation gives CASSYRRGVNTEAFF.

This chain uses TRBV5-1 with TRBJ2-2, with TRBD2 matching 10 bases. This CDR3 region has 15 residues. The trim removed 4 bases at V and 3 bases at J, leaving 3 bases unmatched. Germline loops: CDR1 SGHRS, CDR2 YFSETQ. CDR3 coding DNA: TGCGCCAGCAGCGGTACTAGCGGGGACACCGGGGAGCTGTTTTTT. It translates to CASSGTSGDTGELFF.

The rearrangement uses TRBV18 and TRBJ2-7, with D unclear. Trimming stripped 0 bases from V and 5 bases from J, with 8 bases between. The CDR3 runs to 13 residues. Germline V gene lookup returns CDR1 KGHSH and CDR2 LQKENI. As DNA, the CDR3 is TGTGCCAGCTCACCACCGGTCGCGGACGAGCAGTACTTC. This codes for CASSPPVADEQYF. Full variable domain (rest looked up from reference TRBV18 and TRBJ2-7): NAGVMQNPRHLVRRRGQEARLRCSPMKGHSHVYWYRQLPEEGLKFMVYLQKENIIDESGMPKERFSAEFPKEGPSILRIQQVVRGDSAAYFCASSPPVADEQYFGPGTRLTVT.

The rearrangement links TRBV19 to TRBJ2-6; D is possibly TRBD1 (6 bases). Between the trimmed V and J ends, which lost 6 bases and 0 bases, there was a span of 9 bases. The CDR3 is 15 residues long. The germline gives CDR1 LNHDA, CDR2 SQIVND (reference sequence). CDR3 in amino acids: CASRRQVSGANVLTF. CDR3 coding DNA: TGTGCCAGTAGGCGACAGGTCTCTGGGGCCAACGTCCTGACTTTC.

V and J are TRBV3-1 (or the pseudogene TRBV3-2) and TRBJ2-5; D might be TRBD2 (6 bases). The germline V and J ends were trimmed by 4 bases and 1 base, with 10 bases remaining between them. This CDR3 contains 14 residues. In germline, CDR1 is LGHDT, CDR2 YNNKEL (reference sequence). The CDR3 DNA is TGTGCCAGCAGCCCCTCGGGAGTCCAAGAGACCCAGTACTTC. This gives the protein CASSPSGVQETQYF.

The V gene is TRBV19, the J gene TRBJ1-6, with TRBD1 matching 11 bases. The CDR3 is made up of 15 amino acids. Germline V gene lookup returns CDR1 LNHDA and CDR2 SQIVND (reference sequence). The trim removed 0 bases at V and 9 bases at J, leaving 1 base unmatched. In nucleotides, the CDR3 is TGTGCCAGTAGTATAGACGGGACAGGGGGTTCACCCCTCCACTTT. This gives the protein CASSIDGTGGSPLHF.

The chain couples TRBV7-9 to TRBJ2-1, with D tentatively TRBD1 (6 bases). Trimming took 4 bases from V and 0 from J, leaving 13 bases between them. The germline V gene has CDR1 SEHNR and CDR2 FQNEAQ (reference sequence). The CDR3 is made up of 16 amino acids. The chain's CDR3 is CASSSRQVRSYNEQFF. CDR3 DNA sequence: TGTGCCAGCAGCTCCCGACAGGTTCGCTCCTACAATGAGCAGTTCTTC.

This rearrangement joins TRBV5-4 to TRBJ1-1; 7 bases are a match to TRBD1. CDR3 length: 15 amino acids. The V gene's germline CDR1 is SGHNT and CDR2 YYREEE (reference sequence). The junction had 8 bases not matched to a gene; V was cut back by 2 bases and J by 4 bases. CDR3 nucleotide sequence: TGTGCCAGCAGCTTAAGGACAGGAAGGACCACTGAAGCTTTCTTT. Its protein product is CASSLRTGRTTEAFF.

The chain carries TRBV5-4 and TRBJ1-1, with D maybe TRBD1 (5 bases). V lost 2 bases and J 0 bases, leaving 11 bases between the germline ends. The germline V gene encodes CDR1 SGHNT and CDR2 YYREEE (reference sequence). CDR3 size: 15 residues. The CDR3 region is CASSLGHRVNTEAFF. Written as DNA, the CDR3 is TGTGCCAGCAGCTTAGGACACAGAGTGAACACTGAAGCTTTCTTT.

The CDR3 protein is CASSLVGGSNGYTF. The CDR3 DNA sequence: TGCGCCAGCAGCTTGGTCGGGGGTTCGAATGGCTACACCTTC. The chain couples TRBV5-1 to TRBJ1-2, with D perhaps TRBD1 (5 bases). The V gene lost 0 bases and the J gene lost 6 bases, with 12 bases spanning the gap. This CDR3 is 14 amino acids long. CDR1 and CDR2 (germline): SGHRS, YFSETQ.

The rearrangement joins TRBV7-9 to TRBJ2-7; 8 bases fit TRBD1. Trimming took 6 bases from V and 5 from J; bases not matched to a gene: 12. The CDR3 runs to 15 residues. Per germline, CDR1 SEHNR and CDR2 FQNEAQ (reference sequence). Written as DNA, the CDR3 is TGTGCCAGCAGGACTGGACAGGGACGGTGGGACGAGCAGTACTTC. Translating it yields CASRTGQGRWDEQYF.

The chain links TRBV3-1 (or the pseudogene TRBV3-2) to TRBJ2-7; 10 nucleotides align to TRBD2. J was trimmed by 0 bases and V by 4 bases; bases with no gene match: 15. The CDR3 spans 19 residues. CDR1 and CDR2 (germline): LGHDT, YNNKEL (reference sequence). For the CDR3, the DNA is TGTGCCAGCAGCCCCTCCTGGTGGACTAGCGGCAGCCTCTCCTACGAGCAGTACTTC. Its translation: CASSPSWWTSGSLSYEQYF.

The chain links TRBV4-2 to TRBJ2-7, with TRBD2 identical over 7 bases. Germline-derived CDR1 and CDR2 are LGHNA and YNFKEQ. V was pared by 0 bases and J by 7 bases, with 9 bases of the junction left unmatched. The CDR3 length is 15 residues. In DNA form, the CDR3 reads TGTGCCAGCAGCCAAGATGAAGGGGAGGGCTGGGAGCAGTACTTC. This encodes CASSQDEGEGWEQYF.

The V call is TRBV5-6, the J call TRBJ2-7; TRBD2 agrees at 12 bases. The CDR3 is made up of 14 amino acids. After removal of 0 bases from V and 7 bases from J, the junction contained 2 bases not matched to a gene. CDR1 is SGHDT, CDR2 YYEEEE, per germline. CDR3 in DNA: TGTGCCAGCAGCTTGGGACTAGCGGGAGTTGAGCAGTACTTC. Translating it yields CASSLGLAGVEQYF. Full variable domain (remainder filled in from reference TRBV5-6 and TRBJ2-7): DAGVTQSPTHLIKTRGQQVTLRCSPKSGHDTVSWYQQALGQGPQFIFQYYEEEERQRGNFPDRFSGHQFPNYSSELNVNALLLGDSALYLCASSLGLAGVEQYFGPGTRLTVT.

This sequence joins TRBV5-5 and TRBJ1-5; 9 nucleotides agree with TRBD1. Germline assignment: CDR1 SGHKS and CDR2 YYEKEE (reference sequence). The CDR3 runs to 16 residues. With V trimmed by 4 bases and J by 5 bases, 10 bases remained unmatched. The DNA for the CDR3 is TGTGCCAGCAGCATAGCCTGGACAGGGGCCCATCAGCCCCAGCATTTT. Protein: CASSIAWTGAHQPQHF. Looking up the rest from reference TRBV5-5 and TRBJ1-5 gives the full variable domain: DAGVTQSPTHLIKTRGQQVTLRCSPISGHKSVSWYQQVLGQGPQFIFQYYEKEERGRGNFPDRFSARQFPNYSSELNVNALLLGDSALYLCASSIAWTGAHQPQHFGDGTRLSIL.

The gene calls are TRBV6-6 and TRBJ1-5; D possibly corresponds to TRBD1 (5 bases). Germline-derived CDR1 and CDR2 are MNHNY and SVGAGI (reference sequence). The V gene lost 11 bases and the J gene lost 5 bases, with 19 bases spanning the gap. The length of the CDR3 is 14 residues. CDR3 sequence: CAYGGGTGDQPQHF. The CDR3 nucleotides read TGTGCCTATGGGGGTGGAACGGGAGATCAGCCCCAGCATTTT.

The rearrangement links TRBV7-9 to TRBJ2-2, with unresolved D. Trimming removed 3 bases from V and 6 bases from J, with 5 bases in between. This CDR3 has 12 residues. Germline CDR1 and CDR2: SEHNR and FQNEAQ (reference sequence). CDR3 bases: TGTGCCAGCAGCTTTCCCGCCGGGGAGCTGTTTTTT. Its protein is CASSFPAGELFF.

The chain joins TRBV9 to TRBJ1-1; no firm D call. Germline loops: CDR1 SGDLS, CDR2 YYNGEE. This CDR3 region has 13 residues. Trimming removed 0 bases at V and 5 bases at J, with 8 bases between. The CDR3 protein is CASSVESQTEAFF. CDR3 nucleotide sequence: TGTGCCAGCAGCGTAGAAAGTCAGACTGAAGCTTTCTTT.

CDR3 amino acids: CASSLGQGAITEAFF. The CDR3 nucleotides are TGTGCCAGCAGCCTAGGACAGGGGGCTATCACTGAAGCTTTCTTT. The genes are TRBV7-9 and TRBJ1-1; 11 bases are shared with TRBD1. The CDR3 length is 15 residues. The germline CDR1 and CDR2 sequences are SEHNR and FQNEAQ (reference sequence). Germline trimming cut 5 bases from V and 4 bases from J; bases unmatched to any gene: 6. Full variable domain (missing parts from reference TRBV7-9 and TRBJ1-1): DTGVSQNPRHKITKRGQNVTFRCDPISEHNRLYWYRQTLGQGPEFLTYFQNEAQLEKSRLLSDRFSAERPKGSFSTLEIQRTEQGDSAMYLCASSLGQGAITEAFFGQGTRLTVV.

This chain joins TRBV29-1 and TRBJ2-7; weak D call: TRBD2 (7 bases). The CDR3 sequence is 15 residues long. Germline assignment: CDR1 SQVTM and CDR2 ANQGSEA. V gave up 0 bases and J gave up 2 bases, with 14 bases separating them. CDR3 DNA: TGCAGCGTTGAAGATCCTTGGGAGGGGGCCTACGAGCAGTACTTC. Translation: CSVEDPWEGAYEQYF.

This chain uses TRBV5-1 with TRBJ2-1, with 12 bases that match TRBD2. This CDR3 comprises 18 residues. V lost 4 bases, J lost 4 bases, and 12 bases stayed unmatched. Germline assignment: CDR1 SGHRS and CDR2 YFSETQ. The CDR3, as DNA: TGCGCCAGCAGCACAGGACTAGCGGGACACCCCTTATACAATGAGCAGTTCTTC. Its protein is CASSTGLAGHPLYNEQFF.

The chain uses TRBV7-9 and TRBJ2-5, with 7 bases fitting TRBD2. In germline, CDR1 is SEHNR, CDR2 FQNEAQ (reference sequence). The CDR3 runs 14 residues. J gave up 4 bases and V 5 bases, and 7 bases lay outside the gene matches. The CDR3 sequence is CASSQGGRRETQYF. For the CDR3, the DNA is TGTGCCAGCAGCCAGGGAGGGAGGAGAGAGACCCAGTACTTC.

The genes are TRBV27 and TRBJ2-3; D is possibly TRBD2 (5 bases). The CDR3 length is 17 residues. Germline V lookup: CDR1 MNHEY, CDR2 SMNVEV (reference sequence). Trimming took 3 bases from V and 0 from J, leaving 16 bases between them. The CDR3: CASSLFGPPGSTDTQYF. The CDR3 DNA reads TGTGCCAGCAGTTTGTTCGGGCCCCCGGGGAGCACAGATACGCAGTATTTT.

The chain couples TRBV5-1 to TRBJ2-3, with D possibly matching TRBD1 (6 bases). The CDR3 loop spans 14 amino acids. The ends were cut back, 4 bases at V and 5 bases at J, with 14 bases in the middle. Per germline, CDR1 SGHRS and CDR2 YFSETQ. The CDR3 loop reads CASSPEGQRDTQYF. The CDR3 DNA reads as TGCGCCAGCAGCCCAGAGGGACAAAGAGATACGCAGTATTTT.

The gene calls are TRBV19 and TRBJ1-5, with TRBD1 matching 8 bases. Germline lookup yields CDR1 LNHDA and CDR2 SQIVND (reference sequence). The CDR3 covers 17 residues. The trim removed 5 bases at V and 0 bases at J, leaving 9 bases unmatched. CDR3 amino acids: CASSSGTGGYSNQPQHF. For the CDR3, the DNA is TGTGCCAGTAGTTCTGGGACAGGCGGGTATAGCAATCAGCCCCAGCATTTT.

The chain links TRBV29-1 to TRBJ1-3; no firm D call. The V gene lost 4 bases and the J gene lost 0 bases, with 10 bases spanning the gap. The CDR3 contains 14 residues. Per the germline V gene, CDR1 is SQVTM and CDR2 is ANQGSEA. CDR3 protein: CSVVDGISGNTIYF. Written as DNA, the CDR3 is TGCAGCGTTGTGGACGGGATCTCTGGAAACACCATATATTTT.

The V gene is TRBV5-1, the J gene TRBJ2-7, with TRBD2 matching over 16 bases. The CDR3 loop spans 17 amino acids. Germline CDR1 and CDR2: SGHRS and YFSETQ. V shed 2 bases, J shed 2 bases, and the junction held 4 bases outside the gene matches. The CDR3, as DNA: TGCGCCAGCAGCTTAGGGACTAGCGGGAGGGTAACCTACGAGCAGTACTTC. It specifies CASSLGTSGRVTYEQYF. Looking up the rest from reference TRBV5-1 and TRBJ2-7 gives the full variable domain: KAGVTQTPRYLIKTRGQQVTLSCSPISGHRSVSWYQQTPGQGLQFLFEYFSETQRNKGNFPGRFSGRQFSNSRSEMNVSTLELGDSALYLCASSLGTSGRVTYEQYFGPGTRLTVT.

The chain has TRBV6-2 or TRBV6-3 and TRBJ2-1; D perhaps matches TRBD1 (6 bases). From germline, CDR1 is MNHEY and CDR2 SVGEGT. Trimming left V 5 bases short and J 5 bases short, with 10 bases between. The CDR3 totals 13 residues. The CDR3 nucleotides are TGTGCCAGCAGTCCACAGGGAAACAATGAGCAGTTCTTC. This gives the protein CASSPQGNNEQFF.

The chain is built from TRBV6-5 and TRBJ1-2; D is perhaps TRBD1 (6 bases). This CDR3 contains 15 residues. V lost 6 bases and J 7 bases, leaving 21 bases between the germline ends. Germline assignment: CDR1 MNHEY and CDR2 SVGAGI. CDR3 sequence: CASRDLGQLFLGYTF. CDR3 coding DNA: TGTGCCAGCAGGGACCTTGGACAGCTCTTTCTTGGCTACACCTTC.

The chain links TRBV29-1 to TRBJ1-1, with D tentatively TRBD1 (5 bases). Trimming cost V 5 bases and J 2 bases, with 12 bases left between them. The CDR3 runs to 13 residues. The V gene's germline CDR1 is SQVTM and CDR2 ANQGSEA. CDR3 sequence: CSVLTVDNTEAFF. For the CDR3, the DNA is TGCAGCGTTCTGACAGTCGACAACACTGAAGCTTTCTTT.